A selection of T cell receptor beta chains follows, all from one sample in a study of blood T cell repertoires in COVID-19. Clones were sequenced by immunoSEQ multiplex PCR, and TCRdb holds only the in-frame ones, with some missing. The sample lists more than 110,000 clones, around nine tenths occurring once. The sample comprised peripheral blood. The receptors stem from a human donor in a cohort sampled during active COVID-19. CDR3s include the opening cysteine and the closing phenylalanine or tryptophan. D genes are given only for firm matches. Clone size is shown for a subset of rows, as once, few, many or a class of expanded clone.

>TRBV7-7|TRBJ2-5|-|-
CASSPGKLLVETQYF
TGTGCCAGCAGCCCCGGGAAACTGTTGGTAGAGACCCAGTACTTC
>TRBV27|TRBJ2-7|TRBD2|-
CASSKRDSYEQYF
TGTGCCAGCAGTAAGCGGGACTCCTACGAGCAGTACTTC
>TRBV21-1|TRBJ1-3|-|-
CANSTGTGNGTIYF
TGTGCCAATTCGACCGGGACAGGGAACGGCACCATATATTTT
>TRBV7-3|TRBJ2-1|TRBD2|-
CASSQTSGGYNEQFF
TGTGCCAGCAGCCAGACTAGCGGTGGGTACAATGAGCAGTTCTTC
>TRBV5-8|TRBJ2-3|-|-
CASSFQGLATDTQYF
TGTGCCAGCAGCTTCCAGGGACTGGCCACAGATACGCAGTATTTT
>TRBV3-1/TRBV3-2|TRBJ2-6|-|once
CASSQRGSGANVLTF
TGTGCCAGCAGCCAGAGGGGGTCTGGGGCCAACGTCCTGACTTTC
>TRBV28|TRBJ2-2|TRBD2|-
CASSFFGTRGTGELFF
TGTGCCAGCAGTTTTTTTGGGACTAGAGGCACCGGGGAGCTGTTTTTT
>TRBV5-1|TRBJ1-1|TRBD1|-
CASRPGTGGTEAFF
TGCGCCAGCAGGCCAGGGACAGGGGGCACTGAAGCTTTCTTT
>TRBV2|TRBJ1-3|TRBD1|few
CASRGQGEGNTIYF
TGTGCCAGCAGGGGACAGGGAGAAGGAAACACCATATATTTT
>TRBV30|TRBJ1-4|TRBD1|-
CAWSVQGANEKLFF
TGTGCCTGGAGTGTACAGGGGGCTAATGAAAAACTGTTTTTT
>TRBV7-3|TRBJ1-1|-|-
CASSPGLNTEAFF
TGTGCCAGTAGCCCAGGATTGAACACTGAAGCTTTCTTT
>TRBV27|TRBJ2-2|-|-
CASSFGGRSGELFF
TGTGCCAGCAGTTTCGGGGGGCGGTCCGGGGAGCTGTTTTTT
>TRBV27|TRBJ2-7|-|few
CASSFGGEQYF
TGTGCCAGCAGTTTTGGAGGGGAGCAGTACTTC
>TRBV2|TRBJ2-3|TRBD2|-
CASSLLAGATDTQYF
TGTGCCAGCTCCCTACTAGCGGGGGCCACAGATACGCAGTATTTT
>TRBV25-1|TRBJ2-7|-|-
CASSVTGGDRRQYF
TGTGCCAGCAGTGTCACAGGGGGGGATCGTCGGCAGTACTTC
>TRBV7-9|TRBJ2-2|TRBD1|-
CASSAGQGNTGELFF
TGTGCCAGCAGCGCGGGACAGGGGAACACCGGGGAGCTGTTTTTT
>TRBV5-1|TRBJ2-5|-|-
CASSLVDNLQETQYF
TGCGCCAGCAGCTTAGTCGACAACCTCCAAGAGACCCAGTACTTC
>TRBV7-6|TRBJ2-3|TRBD2|once
CASSEGLAGVGVNTDTQYF
TGTGCCAGCAGCGAGGGACTAGCGGGCGTCGGAGTTAACACAGATACGCAGTATTTT
>TRBV2|TRBJ1-4|TRBD1|-
CASNPTGGNEKLFF
TGTGCCAGCAATCCGACAGGGGGGAATGAAAAACTGTTTTTT
>TRBV11-1|TRBJ2-5|-|-
CASSLAGLETQYF
TGTGCCAGCAGCTTAGCGGGGCTTGAGACCCAGTACTTC
>TRBV15|TRBJ1-1|-|-
CATSSRGTNTEAFF
TGTGCCACGAGTTCCAGGGGTACGAACACTGAAGCTTTCTTT
>TRBV3-1/TRBV3-2|TRBJ1-2|TRBD1|-
CASSQPGQGASSYGYTF
TGTGCCAGCAGCCAGCCGGGACAGGGGGCTTCTTCCTATGGCTACACCTTC
>TRBV28|TRBJ2-7|TRBD2|-
CASSLLGLAVQYF
TGTGCCAGCAGTTTATTGGGACTAGCGGTTCAGTACTTC
>TRBV11-2|TRBJ1-1|-|-
CASSLVGGGPEAFF
TGTGCCAGCAGCTTAGTAGGGGGGGGGCCTGAAGCTTTCTTT
>TRBV2|TRBJ2-3|-|-
CASSPMEGTDTQYF
TGTGCCAGCAGTCCGATGGAGGGAACAGATACGCAGTATTTT
>TRBV5-1|TRBJ2-7|TRBD1|-
CASSPGTGLYEQYF
TGCGCCAGCAGCCCCGGGACAGGGCTATACGAGCAGTACTTC